The clone carrying this TCR beta chain was found a few times. Its antigen is unidentified. Sequencing used immunoSEQ multiplex PCR; TCRdb keeps in-frame clones, though not all of them. In the table there are tens of thousands of clones, around 70% of which are singletons. Antigen-specific CD4+ T cells were expanded (with viral peptide pools) by the ViraFEST assay ahead of sequencing. Culture lasted about ten days before CD4+ T cell isolation. Participants each got two BNT162b2 or mRNA-1273 vaccine doses. V was pared by 7 bases and J by 4 bases, with 8 bases of the junction left unmatched. The CDR3 covers 15 residues. Germline lookup yields CDR1 LNHDA and CDR2 SQIVND (reference sequence). This record comes from a study of vaccination effects on CD4 cells after COVID-19.

The source of this sequence is a human donor who received a COVID-19 vaccine. V gene TRBV19 combines with J gene TRBJ2-1; 9 bases agree with TRBD2. The source was CD4+ T cells from PBMCs cultured with HCoV-OC43 spike peptides, collected after COVID-19 vaccination. Subset reported: HCoV-OC43 spike overlapping peptide pool stimulation. In DNA, the CDR3 is TGTGCCAGTAAACGGCGGGAGGGCGGTTACAATGAGCAGTTCTTC. The encoded protein is CASKRREGGYNEQFF.